This T cell receptor beta chain was captured by sequencing in a study of cytomegalovirus exposure and HLA in healthy donors. Background on the study: As an earlier analysis found, around 190 million T cells yielded some 120 million unique TCR beta sequences. Study results and caveats: Some TCR beta chains (164 of them) were listed as cytomegalovirus-associated. Information on immune exposure was restricted to one variable (CMV serostatus). TCR beta sequences numbering 15,000 to 20,000 were associated with HLA alleles at 0.05 false discovery rate in a later analysis.

CDR1 and CDR2 from the germline V gene are LNHDA and SQIVND (reference sequence). There are 18 residues in the CDR3. V shed 7 bases and J shed 2 bases, with 24 bases lying between them. Comment on this clone: As yet, its antigen is unknown.

Use of 60 Vbeta and 13 Jbeta primers characterized the PCR. This table comes from immunoSEQ multiplex PCR, and its TCRdb copy is limited to in-frame clones, with some not included. The sample includes approximately 150,000 clones, 77% of them seen just once. This receptor was identified in a woman between 25 and 40 years old in good health and CMV-seropositive. Sequenced sample: PBMCs. The chain couples TRBV19 to TRBJ1-5, with TRBD1 as a possible D gene (6 bases). This chain's CDR3 is CASTPETWGQGGNQPQHF. In DNA form, the CDR3 reads TGTGCCAGTACCCCTGAAACATGGGGGCAGGGTGGCAATCAGCCCCAGCATTTT. The whole variable domain, remainder taken from reference TRBV19 and TRBJ1-5, is DGGITQSPKYLFRKEGQNVTLSCEQNLNHDAMYWYRQDPGQGLRLIYYSQIVNDFQKGDIAEGYSVSREKKESFPLTVTSAQKNPTAFYLCASTPETWGQGGNQPQHFGDGTRLSIL.